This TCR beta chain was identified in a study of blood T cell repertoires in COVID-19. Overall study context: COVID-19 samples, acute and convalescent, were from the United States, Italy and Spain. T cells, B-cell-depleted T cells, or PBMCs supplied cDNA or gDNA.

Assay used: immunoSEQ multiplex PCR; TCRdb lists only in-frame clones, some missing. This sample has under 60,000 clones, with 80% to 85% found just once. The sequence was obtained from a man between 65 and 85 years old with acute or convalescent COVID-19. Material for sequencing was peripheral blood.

This CDR3 is CASSLAPTGTENYEQYF. CDR3 in DNA: TGCGCCAGCAGCTTGGCCCCTACAGGGACGGAGAACTACGAGCAGTACTTC. The chain joins TRBV5-1 to TRBJ2-7; D perhaps matches TRBD1 (6 bases). CDR1 is SGHRS, CDR2 YFSETQ, per germline. V lost 0 bases, J lost 3 bases, and 19 bases lay in between. The CDR3 runs to 17 residues.